Here is one TCR beta chain with its context. Its antigen is unidentified. The donors were members of the validation cohort comprising over 100 subjects, separate from the roughly 600-subject first cohort. The data derive from a study of cytomegalovirus exposure and HLA in healthy donors. Study findings and constraints: There were three CMV-associated chains whose specificity for CMV antigens was confirmed in vitro.

Clones were read by immunoSEQ multiplex PCR, and TCRdb kept only the in-frame ones, dropping some. The table includes 120,000 to 150,000 clones, around nine tenths detected once. V shed 8 bases and J shed 4 bases, with 15 bases lying between them. CDR3 length equals 13 residues. The germline V gene encodes CDR1 GTSNPN and CDR2 SVGIG (reference sequence). The rearrangement uses TRBV30 and TRBJ2-1; weak D call: TRBD2 (6 bases). The sequencing sample was made of PBMCs. This clonotype was sampled from a woman aged 18-29 years in good health and CMV-seropositive. CDR3 in DNA: TGTGCCGAGACTAGAGCTCGATACAATGAGCAGTTCTTC. Translated: CAETRARYNEQFF. Together with reference TRBV30 and TRBJ2-1, the CDR3 gives the full variable domain: SQTIHQWPATLVQPVGSPLSLECTVEGTSNPNLYWYRQAAGRGLQLLFYSVGIGQISSEVPQNLSASRPQDRQFILSSKKLLLSDSGFYLCAETRARYNEQFFGPGTRLTVL.